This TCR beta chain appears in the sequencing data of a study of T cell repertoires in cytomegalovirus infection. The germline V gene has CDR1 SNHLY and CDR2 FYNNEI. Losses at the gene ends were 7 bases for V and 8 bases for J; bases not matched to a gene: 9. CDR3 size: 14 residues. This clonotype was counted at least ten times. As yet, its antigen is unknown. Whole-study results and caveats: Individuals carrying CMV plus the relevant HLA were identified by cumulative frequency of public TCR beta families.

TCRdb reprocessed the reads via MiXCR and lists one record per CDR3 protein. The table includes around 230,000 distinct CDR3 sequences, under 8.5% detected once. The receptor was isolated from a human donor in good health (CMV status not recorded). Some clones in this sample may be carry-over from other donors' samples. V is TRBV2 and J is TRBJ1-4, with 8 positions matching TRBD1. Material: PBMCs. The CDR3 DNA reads TGTGCCAGCACCCAAGGGACAGGTGGCGAAAAACTGTTTTTT. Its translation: CASTQGTGGEKLFF.